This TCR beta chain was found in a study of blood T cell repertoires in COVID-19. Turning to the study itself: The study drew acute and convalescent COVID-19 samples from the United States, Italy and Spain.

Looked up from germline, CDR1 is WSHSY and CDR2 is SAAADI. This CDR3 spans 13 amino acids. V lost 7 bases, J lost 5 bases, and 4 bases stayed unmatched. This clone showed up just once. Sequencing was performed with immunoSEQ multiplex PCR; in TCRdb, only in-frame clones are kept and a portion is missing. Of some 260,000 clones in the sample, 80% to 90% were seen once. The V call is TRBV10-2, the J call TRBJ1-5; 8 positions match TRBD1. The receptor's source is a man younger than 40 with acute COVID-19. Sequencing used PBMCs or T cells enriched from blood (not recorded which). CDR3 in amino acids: CASMTGVYQPQHF. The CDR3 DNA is TGCGCCAGCATGACAGGGGTTTATCAGCCCCAGCATTTT.